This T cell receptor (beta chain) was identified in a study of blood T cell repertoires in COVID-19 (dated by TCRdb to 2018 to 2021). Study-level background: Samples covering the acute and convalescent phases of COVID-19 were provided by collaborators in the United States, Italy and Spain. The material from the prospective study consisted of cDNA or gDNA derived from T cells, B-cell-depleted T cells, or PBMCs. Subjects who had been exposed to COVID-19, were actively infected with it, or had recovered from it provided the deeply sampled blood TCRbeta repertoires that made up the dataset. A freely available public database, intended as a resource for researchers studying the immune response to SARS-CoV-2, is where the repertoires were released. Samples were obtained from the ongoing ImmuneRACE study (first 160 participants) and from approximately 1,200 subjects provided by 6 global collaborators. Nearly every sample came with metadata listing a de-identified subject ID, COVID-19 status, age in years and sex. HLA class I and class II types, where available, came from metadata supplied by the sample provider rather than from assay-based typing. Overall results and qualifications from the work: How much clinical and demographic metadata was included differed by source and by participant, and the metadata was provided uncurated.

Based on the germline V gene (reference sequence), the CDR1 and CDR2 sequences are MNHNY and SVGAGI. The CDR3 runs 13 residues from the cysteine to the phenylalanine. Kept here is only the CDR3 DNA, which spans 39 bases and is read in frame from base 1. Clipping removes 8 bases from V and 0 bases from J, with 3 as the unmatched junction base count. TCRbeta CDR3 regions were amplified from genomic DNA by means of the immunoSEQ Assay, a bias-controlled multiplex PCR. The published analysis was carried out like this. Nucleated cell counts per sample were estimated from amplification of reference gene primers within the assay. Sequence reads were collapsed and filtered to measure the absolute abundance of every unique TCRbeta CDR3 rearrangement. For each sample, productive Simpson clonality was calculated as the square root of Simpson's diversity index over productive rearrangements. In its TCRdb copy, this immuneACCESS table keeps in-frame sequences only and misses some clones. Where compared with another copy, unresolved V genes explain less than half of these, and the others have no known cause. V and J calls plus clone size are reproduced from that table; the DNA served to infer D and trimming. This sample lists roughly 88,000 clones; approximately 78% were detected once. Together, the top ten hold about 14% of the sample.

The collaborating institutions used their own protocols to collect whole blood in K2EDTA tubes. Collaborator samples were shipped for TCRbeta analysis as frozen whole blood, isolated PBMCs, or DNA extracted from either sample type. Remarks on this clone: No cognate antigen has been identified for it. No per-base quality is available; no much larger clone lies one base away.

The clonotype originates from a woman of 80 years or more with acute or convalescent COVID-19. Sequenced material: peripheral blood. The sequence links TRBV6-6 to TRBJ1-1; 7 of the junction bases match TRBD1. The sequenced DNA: TGTGCCAGCTACACAGGGGTGAACACTGAAGCTTTCTTT. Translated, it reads CASYTGVNTEAFF.